These 11 T cell receptor beta chains came from one sample sequenced in a study of shared clonotypes between healthy human individuals. Data came from immunoSEQ multiplex PCR; TCRdb stores just in-frame clones and leaves some out. Among about 1 million clones, roughly 80% were seen once, and the ten largest hold 1.4%. Sequenced material: memory CD4+ T cells sorted from blood. Described subset: CD45RA-negative fraction. These TCRs come from a man between 18 and 29 years old in good health.

The genes are TRBV5-1 and TRBJ1-3, with a tentative D call TRBD1 (5 bases). The V end was cut by 8 bases, the J end by 0 bases, with 12 bases between. Germline V gene lookup returns CDR1 SGHRS and CDR2 YFSETQ. The CDR3 covers 14 residues. DNA for the CDR3: TGCGCCAGTCGGGACTCCGGCTCTGGAAACACCATATATTTT. Protein: CASRDSGSGNTIYF. The full variable domain, completed using reference TRBV5-1 and TRBJ1-3, is KAGVTQTPRYLIKTRGQQVTLSCSPISGHRSVSWYQQTPGQGLQFLFEYFSETQRNKGNFPGRFSGRQFSNSRSEMNVSTLELGDSALYLCASRDSGSGNTIYFGEGSWLTVV.

The chain employs TRBV5-5 and TRBJ2-7; D gene ambiguous. The CDR3 is 12 residues long. Looked up from germline, CDR1 is SGHKS and CDR2 is YYEKEE (reference sequence). Trimming left V 4 bases short and J 4 bases short, with 9 bases between. The CDR3 sequence is CASSPFGYEQYF. As DNA, the CDR3 is TGTGCCAGCAGCCCCTTTGGTTACGAGCAGTACTTC.

Ten or more counts support this clone. The gene calls are TRBV27 and TRBJ2-7; D is possibly TRBD1 or TRBD2 (5 bases each). CDR1 MNHEY and CDR2 SMNVEV come from the germline V gene (reference sequence). This CDR3 is 14 amino acids long. Trimming removed 6 bases at V and 4 bases at J, with 16 bases between. The CDR3 loop is CASSLLGTEYEQYF. The CDR3 nucleotides are TGTGCCAGCAGCCTTTTGGGGACGGAGTACGAGCAGTACTTC.

The V gene is TRBV11-2, the J gene TRBJ2-5; tentatively, D is TRBD1 (6 bases). Germline CDR1 reads SGHAT; CDR2 reads FQNNGV. Trimming took 2 bases from V and 0 from J, leaving 19 bases between them. CDR3 length: 18 amino acids. The CDR3 loop is CASSLRHPQQGYQETQYF. The CDR3 DNA reads TGTGCCAGCAGCTTACGTCACCCCCAACAGGGTTACCAAGAGACCCAGTACTTC.

The rearrangement uses TRBV19 and TRBJ1-6; D is perhaps TRBD1 (6 bases). V was cut by 2 bases and J by 7 bases, with 12 bases left in between. CDR3 length: 15 amino acids. Germline values: CDR1 LNHDA, CDR2 SQIVND (reference sequence). The CDR3: CASSISRTENSPLHF. In DNA, the CDR3 is TGTGCCAGTAGTATATCACGGACAGAGAATTCACCCCTCCACTTT. The whole variable domain, remainder taken from reference TRBV19 and TRBJ1-6, is DGGITQSPKYLFRKEGQNVTLSCEQNLNHDAMYWYRQDPGQGLRLIYYSQIVNDFQKGDIAEGYSVSREKKESFPLTVTSAQKNPTAFYLCASSISRTENSPLHFGNGTRLTVT.

The table lists this clone with a count of one. The chain joins TRBV18 to TRBJ2-7; 9 nucleotides match TRBD1. Trimming cost V 3 bases and J 4 bases; bases outside gene matches: 7. CDR3 length: 15 amino acids. Germline V gene lookup returns CDR1 KGHSH and CDR2 LQKENI. The CDR3 nucleotides read TGTGCCAGCTCACCCCAAGCGGGACAGGGATACGAGCAGTACTTC. This translates into CASSPQAGQGYEQYF. The complete variable domain, with remaining parts taken from reference TRBV18 and TRBJ2-7, reads NAGVMQNPRHLVRRRGQEARLRCSPMKGHSHVYWYRQLPEEGLKFMVYLQKENIIDESGMPKERFSAEFPKEGPSILRIQQVVRGDSAAYFCASSPQAGQGYEQYFGPGTRLTVT.

The chain is built from TRBV7-9 and TRBJ2-7; the D is unclear. Germline V gene data show CDR1 as SEHNR and CDR2 as FQNEAQ (reference sequence). This CDR3 is 15 amino acids long. Trimming took off 0 bases at V and 0 bases at J, with 9 bases between the two ends. The chain's CDR3 is CASSLAGSSSYEQYF. DNA for the CDR3: TGTGCCAGCAGCTTAGCGGGGTCCAGCTCCTACGAGCAGTACTTC.

J is TRBJ1-3 and V is TRBV6-6; unclear D gene. Trimming shortened V by 8 bases and J by 0 bases, and 8 bases separated the two germline ends. CDR1 is MNHNY and CDR2 is SVGAGI in the germline V gene (reference sequence). CDR3 length: 13 amino acids. This chain's CDR3 is CASSGSSGNTIYF. CDR3 nucleotide sequence: TGTGCCAGCTCCGGATCCTCTGGAAACACCATATATTTT.

This chain links TRBV7-9 with TRBJ2-1; a possible D gene is TRBD2 (7 bases). Trimming removed 5 bases from V and 2 bases from J, with 13 bases in between. Germline loops: CDR1 SEHNR, CDR2 FQNEAQ (reference sequence). The CDR3 is made up of 15 amino acids. CDR3 loop: CASSPGGSTYNEQFF. The CDR3 nucleotides are TGTGCCAGCAGCCCGGGGGGCAGTACCTACAATGAGCAGTTCTTC.

The chain joins TRBV9 to TRBJ1-4; 9 bases agree with TRBD1. Looked up from germline, CDR1 is SGDLS and CDR2 is YYNGEE. Unmatched junction bases numbered 7, after V lost 4 bases and J lost 6 bases. The length of the CDR3 is 15 residues. In DNA, the CDR3 is TGTGCCAGCAGCCCCGGGTGGACAGGGGATGAAAAACTGTTTTTT. This translates into CASSPGWTGDEKLFF.

V and J are TRBV11-2 and TRBJ2-5; 9 bases match TRBD2. Germline lookup yields CDR1 SGHAT and CDR2 FQNNGV. The CDR3 loop spans 14 amino acids. Trimming removed 5 bases from V and 6 bases from J; junction bases left unmatched: 7. The chain's CDR3 is CASSQASGTQTQYF. The CDR3 bases are TGTGCCAGCAGCCAGGCTAGCGGGACACAGACCCAGTACTTC.